These T cell receptor beta chains were read from a single sample in a study of blood T cell repertoires in COVID-19. Produced via immunoSEQ multiplex PCR; TCRdb's table is partial and in-frame only. The sample holds about 75,000 clones, approximately 88% seen once. The sample consisted of peripheral blood. The receptor set was obtained from a woman in her 70s with acute or convalescent COVID-19. CDR3s include the opening cysteine and the closing phenylalanine or tryptophan. Each record gives: clone size, V gene, J gene, D gene, CDR3 protein, CDR3 DNA. The D gene is left open where the match is weak. Rows give clone size only sometimes, using once, few, many, or a class for an expanded clone.

-	TRBV2	TRBJ2-7	TRBD2	CASSPSGTSEYEQYF	TGTGCCAGCAGCCCAAGTGGGACTAGCGAGTACGAGCAGTACTTC
-	TRBV5-1	TRBJ2-1	TRBD1	CASTGTGGMVEQFF	TGCGCCAGCACTGGGACAGGGGGCATGGTTGAGCAGTTCTTC
-	TRBV27	TRBJ2-1	-	CASRLTGGSEQFF	TGTGCCAGCAGACTTACAGGTGGGTCTGAGCAGTTCTTC
-	TRBV11-2	TRBJ2-1	TRBD1	CASSPRSGTGIGYNEQFF	TGTGCCAGCAGCCCCAGGTCCGGGACAGGGATCGGCTACAATGAGCAGTTCTTC
-	TRBV6-5	TRBJ1-6	-	CASSYSFPDSKILHF	TGTGCCAGCAGTTACTCCTTCCCGGACAGTAAGATACTCCACTTT
-	TRBV27	TRBJ2-1	-	CASSLTTGTGAGEQFF	TGTGCCAGCAGTTTAACGACAGGGACGGGGGCAGGAGAGCAGTTCTTC
-	TRBV28	TRBJ1-6	-	CASSLTNDRAPLHF	TGTGCCAGCAGTCTCACCAACGACAGAGCCCCCCTCCACTTT
-	TRBV28	TRBJ1-6	TRBD1	CASSLGQGNSPLHF	TGTGCCAGCAGTTTGGGACAGGGGAATTCACCCCTCCACTTT
-	TRBV29-1	TRBJ1-2	-	CSVETWIGDYTF	TGCAGCGTTGAAACGTGGATCGGAGACTACACCTTC
few	TRBV2	TRBJ1-6	-	CASRASQGYNSPLHF	TGTGCCAGCAGAGCTTCCCAGGGGTATAATTCACCCCTCCACTTT
few	TRBV5-1	TRBJ1-4	-	CASSLEVLQDATNEKLFF	TGCGCCAGCAGCCTGGAGGTCCTACAGGATGCAACTAATGAAAAACTGTTTTTT
-	TRBV7-9	TRBJ1-2	TRBD1	CASNSLATGESGYTF	TGTGCCAGCAACAGCTTAGCGACAGGGGAGAGCGGCTACACCTTC
-	TRBV10-3	TRBJ1-1	-	CAISESAREAFF	TGTGCCATCAGTGAGTCGGCCAGGGAAGCTTTCTTT
once	TRBV28	TRBJ2-3	-	CASSFRGGSTDTQYF	TGTGCCAGCAGTTTTAGAGGCGGGAGCACAGATACGCAGTATTTT
-	TRBV6-5	TRBJ1-6	TRBD1	CASSRDRKNSPLHF	TGTGCCAGCAGTAGGGACAGGAAAAATTCACCCCTCCACTTT
few	TRBV12-5	TRBJ1-1	TRBD1	CASGLVLSGGAWVTEAFF	TGTGCTAGTGGTTTGGTACTATCAGGGGGCGCCTGGGTCACTGAAGCTTTCTTT
-	TRBV5-6	TRBJ2-1	-	CASSLVGGRSYNEQFF	TGTGCCAGCAGCTTGGTCGGGGGACGCTCCTACAATGAGCAGTTCTTC
-	TRBV7-9	TRBJ2-5	-	CASSLVEETQYF	TGTGCCAGCAGCTTAGTAGAAGAGACCCAGTACTTC
-	TRBV6-1	TRBJ1-1	-	CASSEVGRNEAFF	TGTGCCAGCAGTGAAGTGGGGCGGAATGAAGCTTTCTTT
-	TRBV7-6	TRBJ2-1	-	CASSSTRALTRNSYNEQFF	TGTGCCAGCAGCTCCACCAGAGCACTAACTAGGAACTCCTACAATGAGCAGTTCTTC
-	TRBV6-5	TRBJ1-2	-	CAAGDANYGYTF	TGTGCTGCAGGTGACGCTAACTATGGCTACACCTTC
-	TRBV28	TRBJ2-3	TRBD2	CASTRLAGGGGDTQYF	TGTGCCAGCACCCGACTAGCGGGGGGCGGAGGAGATACGCAGTATTTT
-	TRBV3-1/TRBV3-2	TRBJ1-6	-	CASSQDGQGIHSPLHF	TGTGCCAGCAGCCAAGATGGTCAGGGGATTCATTCACCCCTCCACTTT
-	TRBV5-1	TRBJ1-2	TRBD1	CASSLGPGQGYGYTF	TGCGCCAGCAGCTTGGGACCGGGACAGGGCTATGGCTACACCTTC
few	TRBV10-3	TRBJ1-2	TRBD1	CAISEDRQGINYGYTF	TGTGCCATCAGTGAGGACAGACAGGGGATAAACTATGGCTACACCTTC
few	TRBV5-4	TRBJ2-7	-	CASSLGGRRDEQYF	TGTGCCAGCAGCTTGGGGGGGCGCCGGGACGAGCAGTACTTC
-	TRBV28	TRBJ1-2	TRBD1	CASSFKGAGYGYTF	TGTGCCAGCAGTTTTAAGGGGGCGGGATATGGCTACACCTTC
-	TRBV28	TRBJ2-2	TRBD2	CASSPSGAHTGELFF	TGTGCCAGCAGCCCAAGCGGGGCCCACACCGGGGAGCTGTTTTTT
-	TRBV3-1/TRBV3-2	TRBJ2-7	TRBD2	CAGPGLAGGLFSRILDREQYF	TGTGCCGGTCCGGGACTAGCGGGGGGGCTTTTTTCGCGGATTTTGGATCGGGAGCAGTACTTC
-	TRBV5-6	TRBJ2-3	TRBD2	CASSFRGGVYDTDTQYF	TGTGCCAGCAGCTTCCGCGGGGGAGTGTATGACACAGATACGCAGTATTTT
-	TRBV10-3	TRBJ1-4	-	CAISESPGSNEKLFF	TGTGCCATCAGTGAGTCGCCAGGGTCTAATGAAAAACTGTTTTTT
-	TRBV11-3	TRBJ1-1	-	CASRRAEDTEAFF	TGTGCCAGCAGGCGCGCGGAGGACACTGAAGCTTTCTTT
-	TRBV7-2	TRBJ1-4	-	CASSWGFGGEKLFF	TGTGCCAGCAGCTGGGGCTTTGGGGGGGAAAAACTGTTTTTT
-	TRBV3-1/TRBV3-2	TRBJ2-7	TRBD2	CATSQDGGGGPYEQYF	TGTGCCACCAGCCAAGATGGGGGGGGAGGGCCCTACGAGCAGTACTTC
-	TRBV30	TRBJ1-4	-	CAWRGDTEKLFF	TGTGCCTGGCGTGGGGACACGGAAAAACTGTTTTTT
once	TRBV5-5	TRBJ1-5	-	CASNLEGTNQPQHF	TGTGCCAGCAACTTAGAAGGGACTAATCAGCCCCAGCATTTT
-	TRBV5-1	TRBJ2-3	-	CASSSAVFGGVDTQYF	TGCGCCAGCAGCTCCGCTGTTTTTGGAGGGGTGGATACGCAGTATTTT
once	TRBV4-1	TRBJ1-6	-	CASSQDGGAGVRSPLHF	TGCGCCAGCAGCCAAGATGGGGGGGCAGGGGTGCGTTCACCCCTCCACTTT
few	TRBV10-1	TRBJ1-2	-	CASSLSRRGAIYGYTF	TGCGCCAGCAGTCTATCTCGGCGGGGGGCGATCTATGGCTACACCTTC
-	TRBV5-1	TRBJ1-2	-	CASSLDGEYGYTF	TGCGCCAGCAGCTTGGACGGGGAGTATGGCTACACCTTC
-	TRBV28	TRBJ2-2	TRBD1	CASSYTGAYPTGELFF	TGTGCCAGCAGTTATACAGGGGCCTACCCGACCGGGGAGCTGTTTTTT
once	TRBV7-8	TRBJ1-2	-	CASSLDQGTYGYTF	TGTGCCAGCAGCTTAGACCAGGGGACGTATGGCTACACCTTC
-	TRBV27	TRBJ2-7	TRBD1	CASSWDREYEQYF	TGTGCCAGCAGTTGGGACAGGGAATACGAGCAGTACTTC
-	TRBV10-3	TRBJ1-4	TRBD1	CAISEGAGGSEKLFF	TGTGCCATCAGTGAGGGGGCAGGGGGCAGCGAAAAACTGTTTTTT
-	TRBV5-1	TRBJ2-5	TRBD1	CASSTDRVEETQYF	TGCGCCAGCAGCACGGACAGGGTTGAAGAGACCCAGTACTTC
once	TRBV5-6	TRBJ2-3	TRBD2	CASSFRTSGGSRADTQYF	TGTGCCAGCAGCTTTCGGACTAGCGGGGGGAGTAGAGCAGATACGCAGTATTTT
-	TRBV7-9	TRBJ1-4	-	CASSPRPGTTEKLFF	TGTGCCAGCAGCCCCCGACCTGGGACAACAGAAAAACTGTTTTTT
-	TRBV9	TRBJ2-5	TRBD2	CASSAGLAGLETQYF	TGTGCCAGCAGCGCCGGACTAGCGGGACTAGAGACCCAGTACTTC
-	TRBV18	TRBJ2-7	TRBD1	CASSPSSRYWTGPYEQYF	TGTGCCAGCTCACCCTCCTCGAGGTACTGGACAGGCCCCTACGAGCAGTACTTC
-	TRBV3-1/TRBV3-2	TRBJ2-5	TRBD2	CASSPPSGRGETQYF	TGTGCCAGCAGCCCACCTAGCGGGAGGGGAGAGACCCAGTACTTC
-	TRBV5-4	TRBJ1-2	TRBD1	CASSLGRGQGGYTF	TGTGCCAGCAGCTTGGGAAGGGGACAGGGTGGCTACACCTTC
-	TRBV19	TRBJ1-2	-	CASKPNLQGNYGYTF	TGTGCCAGTAAACCCAACCTCCAGGGTAACTATGGCTACACCTTC
-	TRBV28	TRBJ1-1	-	CASTPPYTNTEAFF	TGTGCCAGCACCCCACCGTATACAAACACTGAAGCTTTCTTT